This T cell receptor (beta chain) derives from a study of shared clonotypes between healthy human individuals. Overall study results and limits: Clonotype sharing across several donors was observed for around 4.5% of naive CD4 clonotypes.

TCRdb keeps only in-frame clones here, not all; method: immunoSEQ multiplex PCR. The repertoire holds 110,000 or so clones, with around 73% as singletons. Germline CDR1 is SEHNR and CDR2 is FQNEAQ (reference sequence). V lost 5 bases, J lost 1 base, and 5 bases stayed unmatched. The CDR3 length is 16 residues. Remarks on this clone: Its antigen remains unknown.

This receptor was identified in a woman in her 30s in good health. Sequences were obtained from memory CD8+ T cells sorted from blood. Stated subset: CD45RO+ cells pooled with CCR7-negative TemRA cells. The chain combines TRBV7-9 with TRBJ2-1; 10 bases line up with TRBD1. The CDR3 loop is CASSHPGQGSYNEQFF. The CDR3 region has the DNA TGTGCCAGCAGCCACCCGGGACAGGGGTCCTACAATGAGCAGTTCTTC.